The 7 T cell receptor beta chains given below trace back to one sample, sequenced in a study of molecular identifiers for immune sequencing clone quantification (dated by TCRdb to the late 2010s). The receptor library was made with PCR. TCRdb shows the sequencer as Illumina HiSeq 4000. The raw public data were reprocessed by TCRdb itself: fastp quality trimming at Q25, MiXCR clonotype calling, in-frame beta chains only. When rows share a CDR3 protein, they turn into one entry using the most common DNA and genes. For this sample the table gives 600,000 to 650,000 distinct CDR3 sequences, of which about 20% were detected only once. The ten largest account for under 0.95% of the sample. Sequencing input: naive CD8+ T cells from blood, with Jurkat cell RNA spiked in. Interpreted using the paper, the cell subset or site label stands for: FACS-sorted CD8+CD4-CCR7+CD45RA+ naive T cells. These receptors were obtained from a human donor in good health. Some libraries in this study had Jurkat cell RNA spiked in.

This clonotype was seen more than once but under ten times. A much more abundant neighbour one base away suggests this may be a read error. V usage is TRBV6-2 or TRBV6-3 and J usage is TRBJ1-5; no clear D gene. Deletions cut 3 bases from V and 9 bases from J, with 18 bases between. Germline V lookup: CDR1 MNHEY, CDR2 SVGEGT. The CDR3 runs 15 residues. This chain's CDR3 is CASSYEGLVDRPQHF. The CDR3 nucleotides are TGTGCCAGCAGTTATGAAGGCCTGGTGGATCGGCCCCAGCATTTT.

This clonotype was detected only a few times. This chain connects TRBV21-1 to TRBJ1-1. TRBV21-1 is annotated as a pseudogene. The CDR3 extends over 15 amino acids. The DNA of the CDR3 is TGTGCCAGCAGCAAAAACGGCAGGGATAACACTGAAGCTTTCTTT. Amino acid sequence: CASSKNGRDNTEAFF.

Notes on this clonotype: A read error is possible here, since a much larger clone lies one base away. The chain's CDR3 is CASSQDAGNADTQYF. The CDR3 DNA reads as TGCGCCAGCAGCCAAGATGCGGGGAACGCAGATACGCAGTATTTT. J is TRBJ2-3 and V is TRBV4-3, with a tentative D call TRBD2 (6 bases). This CDR3 comprises 15 residues. Trimming removed 0 bases from V and 4 bases from J, with 11 bases in between. The germline gives CDR1 LGHNA, CDR2 YSLEER.

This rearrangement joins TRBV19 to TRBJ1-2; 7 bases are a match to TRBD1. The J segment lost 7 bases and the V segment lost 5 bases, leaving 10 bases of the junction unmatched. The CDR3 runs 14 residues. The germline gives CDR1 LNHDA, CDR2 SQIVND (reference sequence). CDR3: CASSADRDGGGYTF. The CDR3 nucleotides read TGTGCCAGTAGTGCCGACAGGGATGGTGGTGGCTACACCTTC.

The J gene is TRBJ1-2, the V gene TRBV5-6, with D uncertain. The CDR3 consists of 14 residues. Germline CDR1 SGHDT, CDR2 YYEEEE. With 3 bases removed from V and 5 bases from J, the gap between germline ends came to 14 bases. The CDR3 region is CASSSTVTFYGYTF. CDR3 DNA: TGTGCCAGCAGCTCCACCGTAACCTTTTATGGCTACACCTTC.

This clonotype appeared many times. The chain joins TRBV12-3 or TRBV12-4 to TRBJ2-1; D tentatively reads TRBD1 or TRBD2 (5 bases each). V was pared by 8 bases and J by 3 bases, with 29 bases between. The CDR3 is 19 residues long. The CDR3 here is CASSLGAGRVQSLYNEQFF. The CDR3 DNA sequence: TGTGCCAGCTCCCTAGGGGCGGGTAGGGTCCAGTCTCTCTACAATGAGCAGTTCTTC.

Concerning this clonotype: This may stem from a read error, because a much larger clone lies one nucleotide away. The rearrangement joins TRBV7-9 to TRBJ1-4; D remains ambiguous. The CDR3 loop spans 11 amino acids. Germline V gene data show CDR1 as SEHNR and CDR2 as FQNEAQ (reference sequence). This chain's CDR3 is CASSLDEKLSF. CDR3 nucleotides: TGTGCCAGCAGCTTGGATGAAAAACTGTCTTTT.